The 2 T cell receptor beta chains listed next were all sequenced from one sample in a study of T cell repertoires in cytomegalovirus infection. TCRdb re-called the reads through MiXCR, storing one row per CDR3 protein. The sample includes roughly 120,000 distinct CDR3 sequences, roughly 32% seen only once; the top ten take approximately 59%. Their specific antigens are unknown. The specimen comprised CD8+ T cells from cultured PBMCs, sampled from culture after CMV antigen stimulation. The source is a human donor in good health (CMV status not recorded). Some clones in this sample may be carry-over from other donors' samples.

This clonotype was detected ten times or more. The J gene is TRBJ2-7, the V gene TRBV7-2; D is perhaps TRBD1 or TRBD2 (5 bases each). The CDR3 covers 15 residues. Looked up from germline, CDR1 is SGHTA and CDR2 is FQGNSA. V was trimmed by 5 bases and J by 2 bases, leaving 16 bases between them. The CDR3: CASSPPGRWAYEQYF. CDR3 nucleotide sequence: TGTGCCAGCAGCCCGCCGGGACGGTGGGCCTACGAGCAGTACTTC.

The J gene is TRBJ1-2, the V gene TRBV12-3 or TRBV12-4, with D hard to call. The CDR3 contains 13 residues. The V end was cut by 8 bases, the J end by 0 bases, with 10 bases between. The CDR3, as DNA: TGTGCCAGCCGCCTCGATACTAACTATGGCTACACCTTC. This gives the protein CASRLDTNYGYTF.